The clone carrying this T cell receptor (beta chain) was observed a few times. Given a much more abundant clone one base away, this may be a read error. The data were taken from a study of molecular identifiers for immune sequencing clone quantification. About the research overall: Across replicate runs, RNA obtained from around 20,000 or 100,000 naive CD8 cells was divided into five, with four undergoing sequencing.

TCRdb re-derived calls from the PCR reads in MiXCR, one entry per CDR3 protein. The data hold more than 450,000 distinct CDR3 sequences, with 20% to 25% observed a single time. This CDR3 has 13 residues. CDR1 is DFQATT, CDR2 SNEGSKA, per germline (reference sequence). This chain uses TRBV20-1 with TRBJ2-7, with D hard to call. The sequenced sample was naive CD8+ T cells from blood, with Jurkat cell RNA spiked in. Subset defined: FACS-sorted CD8+CD4-CCR7+CD45RA+ naive T cells. The clonotype comes from a human donor in good health. Some libraries in this study had Jurkat cell RNA spiked in. CDR3 in DNA: TGCAGTGCTAGAGAGGGCAGCTCCTACGAGCGGTACTTC. Residues: CSAREGSSYERYF.